A selection of T cell receptor beta chains follows, all from one sample in a study of identical twins. TCRdb re-analysed the 5' RACE reads in MiXCR, keeping a single row per CDR3 protein. The sample yields some 320,000 distinct CDR3 sequences, approximately 13% seen once. These same data were also listed under a study on yellow fever vaccine responses in identical twins.

Input material: CD8+ T cells sorted from blood. These receptors originate from a woman in her late teens or twenties in good health. Both conserved end residues are part of each CDR3. Fields, in order: J gene, clone size, D gene, V gene, CDR3 DNA, CDR3 protein. A D gene is named only where the DNA matches it firmly. Size values are once, few and many counts, or a class for expanded clones, and some rows have none.

TRBJ2-1,NA,NA,TRBV5-1,TGCGCCAGCAGAATTGCGTTTCGCCGGGCACTCGGGAATGAGCAGTTCTTC,CASRIAFRRALGNEQFF
TRBJ2-1,many,TRBD1,TRBV5-1,TGCGCCAGCAGCTTGAACAGGGGGTTTGGCAATGAGCAGTTCTTC,CASSLNRGFGNEQFF
TRBJ2-2,NA,TRBD2,TRBV10-3,TGTGCCATCAGTGGAACAGCGGGAGGGATCGGGGAGCTGTTTTTT,CAISGTAGGIGELFF
TRBJ2-1,NA,NA,TRBV5-6,TGTGCCAGCAGTCAAGAGTCTAGCGTCAATGAGCAGTTCTTC,CASSQESSVNEQFF
TRBJ2-3,NA,TRBD2,TRBV2,TGTGCCAGCTCTACTTTAGCGGGGGGTAGCACAGATACGCAGTATTTT,CASSTLAGGSTDTQYF
TRBJ2-5,few,NA,TRBV7-9,TGTGCCAGCAGCTTCTCCCCTGAGACCCAGTACTTC,CASSFSPETQYF
TRBJ2-7,NA,TRBD1,TRBV6-1,TGTGCCAGCAGTGAAGGACAGGGGGCGCACGAGCAGTACTTC,CASSEGQGAHEQYF
TRBJ1-1,few,NA,TRBV12-5,TGTGCTAGTGGTTTGATTGGGCTCCCGTCGGTTACTGAAGCTTTCTTT,CASGLIGLPSVTEAFF
TRBJ2-7,NA,TRBD1,TRBV27,TGTGCCAGCAGCCTGGGACAGGGGCCTCCCGAGCAGTACTTC,CASSLGQGPPEQYF
TRBJ2-1,many,NA,TRBV5-1,TGCGCCAGCAGCTTGCGTGGGTTGGAGGATGAGCAGTTCTTC,CASSLRGLEDEQFF
TRBJ2-5,few,NA,TRBV20-1,TGCAGTGCTAGGGAGTACGTGTGGCGAGAGACCCAGTACTTC,CSAREYVWRETQYF
TRBJ2-7,few,TRBD1,TRBV28,TGTGCCAGCAGCGCCGGGACAGCCTACTACGAGCAGTACTTC,CASSAGTAYYEQYF
TRBJ2-7,NA,NA,TRBV12-3/TRBV12-4,TGTGCCAGCAGTTCAGCATACTACGAGCAGTACTTC,CASSSAYYEQYF
TRBJ2-2,few,TRBD1,TRBV29-1,TGCAGCGTTGAAATAACCCGGGACAGCTACACCGGGGAGCTGTTTTTT,CSVEITRDSYTGELFF
TRBJ2-6,few,TRBD2,TRBV11-1,TGTGCCAGCAGCTCAACTCTAGCGGGAGATAGCGGGGCCAACGTCCTGACTTTC,CASSSTLAGDSGANVLTF
TRBJ1-2,few,NA,TRBV7-8,TGTGCCAGCAGCCAGGCCAGCCTTAACTATGGCTACACCTTC,CASSQASLNYGYTF